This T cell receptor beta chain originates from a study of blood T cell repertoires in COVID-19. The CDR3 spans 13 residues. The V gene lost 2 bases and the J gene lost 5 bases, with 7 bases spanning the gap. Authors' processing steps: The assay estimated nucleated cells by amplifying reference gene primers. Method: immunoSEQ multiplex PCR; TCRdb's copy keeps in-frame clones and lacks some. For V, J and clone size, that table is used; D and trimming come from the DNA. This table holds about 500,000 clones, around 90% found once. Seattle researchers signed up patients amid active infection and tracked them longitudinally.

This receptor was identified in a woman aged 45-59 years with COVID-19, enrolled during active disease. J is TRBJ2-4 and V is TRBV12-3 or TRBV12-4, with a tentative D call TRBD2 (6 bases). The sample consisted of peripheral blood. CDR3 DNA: TGTGCCAGCAGTTTAAGGAGGGAAAACATTCAGTACTTC. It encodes CASSLRRENIQYF.